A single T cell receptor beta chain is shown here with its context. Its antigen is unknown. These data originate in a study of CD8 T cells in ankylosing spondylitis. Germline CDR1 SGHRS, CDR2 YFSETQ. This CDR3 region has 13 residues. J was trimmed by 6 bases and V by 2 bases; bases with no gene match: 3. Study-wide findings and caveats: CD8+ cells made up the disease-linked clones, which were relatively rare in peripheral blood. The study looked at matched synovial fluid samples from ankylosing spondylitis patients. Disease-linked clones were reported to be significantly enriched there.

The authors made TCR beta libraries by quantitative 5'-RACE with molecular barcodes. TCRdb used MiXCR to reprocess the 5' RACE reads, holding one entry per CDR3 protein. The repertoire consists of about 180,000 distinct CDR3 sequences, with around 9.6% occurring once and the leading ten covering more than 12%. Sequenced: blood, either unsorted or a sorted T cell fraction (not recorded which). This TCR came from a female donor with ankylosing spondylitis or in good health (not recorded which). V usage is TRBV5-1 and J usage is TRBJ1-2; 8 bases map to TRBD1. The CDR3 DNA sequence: TGCGCCAGCAGCTTTACAGGGGGGGATGGCTACACCTTC. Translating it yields CASSFTGGDGYTF.